Presented here are 21 T cell receptor beta chains from one specimen sequenced in a study of blood T cell repertoires in COVID-19. Method: immunoSEQ multiplex PCR; TCRdb's copy keeps in-frame clones and lacks some. This repertoire shows approximately 300,000 clones, more than 80% found once; its top ten account for under 7.5%. Sequencing was performed on peripheral blood. These receptors originate from a man younger than 30 who had recovered from COVID-19.

This clone was recorded only once. The rearrangement uses TRBV5-6 and TRBJ1-2; no firm D call. Trimming stripped 0 bases from V and 0 bases from J, with 9 bases between. CDR1 SGHDT and CDR2 YYEEEE come from the germline V gene. CDR3 length: 15 residues. This CDR3 reads CASSLGQATNYGYTF. Written as DNA, the CDR3 is TGTGCCAGCAGCTTGGGGCAGGCAACTAACTATGGCTACACCTTC.

This rearrangement joins TRBV5-1 to TRBJ2-2, with 9 positions matching TRBD1. V shed 3 bases and J 4 bases; nucleotides not matched to a gene: 1. Germline V gives CDR1 SGHRS, CDR2 YFSETQ. The CDR3 is 14 residues long. The CDR3 sequence is CASSWTGVTGELFF. The CDR3 region has the DNA TGCGCCAGCAGCTGGACAGGGGTCACCGGGGAGCTGTTTTTT. Full variable domain (missing parts from reference TRBV5-1 and TRBJ2-2): KAGVTQTPRYLIKTRGQQVTLSCSPISGHRSVSWYQQTPGQGLQFLFEYFSETQRNKGNFPGRFSGRQFSNSRSEMNVSTLELGDSALYLCASSWTGVTGELFFGEGSRLTVL.

This clone was counted between two and nine times. J is TRBJ1-5 and V is TRBV5-8; TRBD1 matches 8 bases. Germline values: CDR1 SGHTS, CDR2 YDEGEE. Trimming removed 3 bases from V and 7 bases from J; junction bases left unmatched: 3. The CDR3 totals 13 residues. The CDR3 protein is CASSSTGGQPQHF. The CDR3 bases are TGTGCCAGCAGCTCCACAGGGGGGCAGCCCCAGCATTTT.

CDR3 sequence reads: CASSPPRGGRTDTQYF. DNA for the CDR3: TGTGCCAGCTCACCTCCACGGGGAGGAAGGACAGATACGCAGTATTTT. The chain has TRBV18 and TRBJ2-3, with a possible D match to TRBD2 (6 bases). CDR1 is KGHSH and CDR2 is LQKENI in the germline V gene. CDR3 length: 16 amino acids. The ends were cut back, 3 bases at V and 3 bases at J, with 16 bases in the middle.

This chain joins TRBV6-1 and TRBJ2-7; 7 bases are a match to TRBD1. This CDR3 is built from 15 residues. The V and J ends lost 1 base and 3 bases, in that order; junction bases with no gene match: 6. The germline gives CDR1 MNHNS, CDR2 SASEGT. The CDR3 region is CASSEGAGGIYEQYF. The CDR3 DNA follows: TGTGCCAGCAGTGAAGGGGCAGGGGGAATCTACGAGCAGTACTTC.

The CDR3 nucleotides read TGTGCCAGTAGTATAGGGTCAGGGATGGGTCAGCCCCAGCATTTT. Amino acid sequence: CASSIGSGMGQPQHF. The gene calls are TRBV19 and TRBJ1-5; a weak D match, TRBD1 (5 bases). The CDR3 length is 15 residues. V lost 1 base to trimming and J lost 6 bases, with 13 bases between them. Germline CDR1 and CDR2: LNHDA and SQIVND (reference sequence).

The DNA for the CDR3 is TGTGCCAGCAGTTTCTCGGGACAGGGAGGTAGTGGCTACACCTTC. It yields the protein CASSFSGQGGSGYTF. The genes are TRBV6-5 and TRBJ1-2, with 9 positions matching TRBD1. The length of the CDR3 is 15 residues. The germline V gene encodes CDR1 MNHEY and CDR2 SVGAGI. V shed 4 bases, J shed 7 bases, and the junction held 10 bases outside the gene matches.

The V and J genes are TRBV10-1 and TRBJ1-5; D ambiguous. The CDR3 has 21 residues. Germline V lookup: CDR1 WNHNN, CDR2 SYGVQD (reference sequence). With 2 bases removed from V and 0 bases from J, the gap between germline ends came to 26 bases. The CDR3 loop reads CASSEGLRVQAHPISNQPQHF. The CDR3 DNA is TGCGCCAGCAGTGAGGGACTCCGGGTCCAGGCCCATCCTATTAGCAATCAGCCCCAGCATTTT.

The chain carries TRBV18 and TRBJ2-3; D call uncertain. This CDR3 is 13 amino acids long. The ends were cut back, 4 bases at V and 3 bases at J, with 8 bases in the middle. The germline V gene encodes CDR1 KGHSH and CDR2 LQKENI. CDR3 residues: CASSLDPTDTQYF. CDR3 nucleotide sequence: TGTGCCAGCTCACTAGATCCAACAGATACGCAGTATTTT.

This chain links TRBV5-5 with TRBJ1-6, with 7 bases lining up with TRBD1. CDR3 length: 16 amino acids. Germline lookup yields CDR1 SGHKS and CDR2 YYEKEE (reference sequence). V shed 1 base and J 6 bases; nucleotides not matched to a gene: 7. For the CDR3, the DNA is TGTGCCAGCAGCTTGCAGGGGGGAATGGTTAATTCACCCCTCCACTTT. Its translation: CASSLQGGMVNSPLHF. The whole variable domain, remainder taken from reference TRBV5-5 and TRBJ1-6, is DAGVTQSPTHLIKTRGQQVTLRCSPISGHKSVSWYQQVLGQGPQFIFQYYEKEERGRGNFPDRFSARQFPNYSSELNVNALLLGDSALYLCASSLQGGMVNSPLHFGNGTRLTVT.

J is TRBJ2-5 and V is TRBV19, with D perhaps TRBD1 (6 bases). The CDR3 runs 14 residues. Trimming shortened V by 3 bases and J by 4 bases, and 12 bases separated the two germline ends. Germline assignment: CDR1 LNHDA and CDR2 SQIVND (reference sequence). The CDR3 loop reads CASSMPGVGETQYF. CDR3 sequence (DNA): TGTGCCAGTAGTATGCCAGGGGTAGGAGAGACCCAGTACTTC.

The rearrangement links TRBV19 to TRBJ2-5, with 7 bases matching TRBD2. Trimming cost V 5 bases and J 5 bases; bases outside gene matches: 17. CDR3 length: 17 amino acids. The germline V gene has CDR1 LNHDA and CDR2 SQIVND (reference sequence). CDR3 sequence reads: CASSPFPGTTTGETQYF. Here the CDR3 DNA reads TGTGCCAGTAGTCCCTTTCCCGGGACTACCACCGGGGAGACCCAGTACTTC.

In its sample, this clone was seen once. This chain links TRBV6-2 or TRBV6-3 with TRBJ2-7; the D gene is possibly TRBD2 (5 bases). CDR1 MNHEY and CDR2 SVGEGT come from the germline V gene. The germline V and J ends were trimmed by 6 bases and 3 bases, with 9 bases remaining between them. CDR3 length: 12 amino acids. The CDR3 loop reads CASSFDYYEQYF. The DNA for the CDR3 is TGTGCCAGCAGCTTCGACTACTACGAGCAGTACTTC.

The rearrangement uses TRBV6-5 and TRBJ2-7; tentatively, D is TRBD2 (5 bases). This CDR3 is built from 16 residues. CDR1 and CDR2 (germline): MNHEY, SVGAGI. V was trimmed by 0 bases and J by 2 bases, leaving 14 bases between them. In DNA form, the CDR3 reads TGTGCCAGCAGTTACTCGGACGGGGAATCTACCTACGAGCAGTACTTC. This codes for CASSYSDGESTYEQYF.

The genes are TRBV3-1 (or the pseudogene TRBV3-2) and TRBJ2-5, with D maybe TRBD2 (6 bases). The V end was cut by 1 base, the J end by 5 bases, with 11 bases between. The CDR3 length is 14 residues. Germline CDR1 reads LGHDT; CDR2 reads YNNKEL (reference sequence). The CDR3 DNA sequence: TGTGCCAGCAGCCAAGGGAGCAGCGGGGAGACCCAGTACTTC. It yields the protein CASSQGSSGETQYF.

This sequence joins TRBV19 and TRBJ1-2; 8 positions match TRBD1. J was trimmed by 4 bases and V by 7 bases; bases with no gene match: 5. Germline CDR1 reads LNHDA; CDR2 reads SQIVND (reference sequence). The CDR3 has 13 amino acids. CDR3 in DNA: TGTGCCAGTAACACGGACAGGGCCTATGGCTACACCTTC. Protein sequence: CASNTDRAYGYTF. Filled out from reference TRBV19 and TRBJ1-2, the complete variable domain reads DGGITQSPKYLFRKEGQNVTLSCEQNLNHDAMYWYRQDPGQGLRLIYYSQIVNDFQKGDIAEGYSVSREKKESFPLTVTSAQKNPTAFYLCASNTDRAYGYTFGSGTRLTVV.

This chain connects TRBV27 to TRBJ1-5, with unresolved D. The CDR3 is 11 residues long. Germline V gene sequence: CDR1 MNHEY, CDR2 SMNVEV (reference sequence). Trimming took 8 bases from V and 1 from J, leaving 3 bases between them. The CDR3 DNA is TGTGCCAGCGGCAGCAATCAGCCCCAGCATTTT. It specifies CASGSNQPQHF.

The chain links TRBV4-2 to TRBJ2-1, with D maybe TRBD2 (6 bases). Trimming stripped 0 bases from V and 2 bases from J, with 14 bases between. Germline loops: CDR1 LGHNA, CDR2 YNFKEQ. The CDR3 contains 17 residues. The chain's CDR3 is CASSQEWGGAAYNEQFF. In DNA form, the CDR3 reads TGTGCCAGCAGCCAAGAATGGGGCGGGGCCGCCTACAATGAGCAGTTCTTC.

The genes are TRBV18 and TRBJ2-1; D is unresolved. The germline CDR1 and CDR2 sequences are KGHSH and LQKENI. There are 16 residues in the CDR3. With 6 bases removed from V and 0 bases from J, the gap between germline ends came to 15 bases. CDR3 in amino acids: CASSSKLPSSYNEQFF. CDR3 DNA: TGTGCCAGCTCCAGTAAACTACCCAGCTCCTACAATGAGCAGTTCTTC.

The genes are TRBV29-1 and TRBJ1-1, with no clear D. Germline V gives CDR1 SQVTM, CDR2 ANQGSEA. This CDR3 is built from 13 residues. V lost 0 bases and J lost 3, with 8 bases in between. CDR3 in amino acids: CSVEDSRYTEAFF. The CDR3 DNA sequence: TGCAGCGTTGAAGATTCGAGATACACTGAAGCTTTCTTT. The entire variable domain, with the rest obtained from reference TRBV29-1 and TRBJ1-1, is as follows: SAVISQKPSRDICQRGTSLTIQCQVDSQVTMMFWYRQQPGQSLTLIATANQGSEATYESGFVIDKFPISRPNLTFSTLTVSNMSPEDSSIYLCSVEDSRYTEAFFGQGTRLTVV.

The chain combines TRBV9 with TRBJ2-3; 7 bases map to TRBD2. CDR1 is SGDLS and CDR2 is YYNGEE in the germline V gene. V gave up 4 bases and J gave up 4 bases; unmatched junction bases: 9. This CDR3 comprises 15 residues. CDR3 nucleotides: TGTGCCAGCAGCCTAAGTGGGGGAGGGTCAGATACGCAGTATTTT. It translates to CASSLSGGGSDTQYF.